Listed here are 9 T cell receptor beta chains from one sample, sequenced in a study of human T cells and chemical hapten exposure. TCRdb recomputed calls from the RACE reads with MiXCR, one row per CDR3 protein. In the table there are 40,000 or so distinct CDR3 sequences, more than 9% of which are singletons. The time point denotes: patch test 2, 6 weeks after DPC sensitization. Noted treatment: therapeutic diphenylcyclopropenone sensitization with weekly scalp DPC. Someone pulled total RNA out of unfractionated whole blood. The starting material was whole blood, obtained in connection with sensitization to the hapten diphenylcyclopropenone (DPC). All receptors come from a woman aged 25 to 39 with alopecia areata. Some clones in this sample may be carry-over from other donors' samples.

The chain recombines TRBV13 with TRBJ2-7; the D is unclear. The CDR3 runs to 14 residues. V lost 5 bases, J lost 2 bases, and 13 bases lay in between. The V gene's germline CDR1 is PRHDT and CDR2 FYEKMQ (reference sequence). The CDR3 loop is CASSPYSSPYEQYF. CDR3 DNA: TGTGCCAGCAGCCCTTACAGTTCCCCCTACGAGCAGTACTTC.

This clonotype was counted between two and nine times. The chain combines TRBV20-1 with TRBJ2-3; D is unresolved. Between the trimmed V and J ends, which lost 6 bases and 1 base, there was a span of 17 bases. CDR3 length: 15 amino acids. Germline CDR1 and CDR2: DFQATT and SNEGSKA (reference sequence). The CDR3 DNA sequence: TGCAGTGCCAAGAACTCCCTTCTGGGCACAGATACGCAGTATTTT. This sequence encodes CSAKNSLLGTDTQYF.

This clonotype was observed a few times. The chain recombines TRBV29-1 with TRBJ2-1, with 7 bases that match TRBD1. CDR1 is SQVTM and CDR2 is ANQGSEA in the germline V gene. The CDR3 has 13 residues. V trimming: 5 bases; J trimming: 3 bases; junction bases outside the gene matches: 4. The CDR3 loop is CSVPRQGYNEQFF. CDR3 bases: TGCAGCGTTCCTCGACAGGGCTACAATGAGCAGTTCTTC.

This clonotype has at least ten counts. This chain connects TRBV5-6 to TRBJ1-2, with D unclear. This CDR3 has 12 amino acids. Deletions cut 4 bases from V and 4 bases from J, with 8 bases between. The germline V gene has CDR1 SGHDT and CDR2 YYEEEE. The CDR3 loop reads CASSVGIYGYTF. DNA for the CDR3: TGTGCCAGCAGCGTGGGAATCTATGGCTACACCTTC.

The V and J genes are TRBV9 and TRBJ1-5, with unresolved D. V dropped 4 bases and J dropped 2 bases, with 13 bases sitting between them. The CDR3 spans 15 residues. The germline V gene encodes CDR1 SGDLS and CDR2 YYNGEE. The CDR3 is CASSPSGSGNQPQHF. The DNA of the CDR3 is TGTGCCAGCAGCCCTAGCGGGTCTGGCAATCAGCCCCAGCATTTT.

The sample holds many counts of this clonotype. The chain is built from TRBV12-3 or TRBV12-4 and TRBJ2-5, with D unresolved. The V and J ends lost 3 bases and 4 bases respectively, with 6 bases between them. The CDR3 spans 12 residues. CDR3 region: CASSFYRETQYF. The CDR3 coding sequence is TGTGCCAGCAGTTTTTACAGAGAGACCCAGTACTTC.

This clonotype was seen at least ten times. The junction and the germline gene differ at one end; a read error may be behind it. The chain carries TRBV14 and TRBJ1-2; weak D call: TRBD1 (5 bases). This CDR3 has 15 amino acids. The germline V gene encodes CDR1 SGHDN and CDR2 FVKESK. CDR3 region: CASSQSPGQGYGYTF. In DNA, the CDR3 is TGTGCTAGCAGCCAAAGCCCAGGGCAGGGTTATGGCTACACCTTC.

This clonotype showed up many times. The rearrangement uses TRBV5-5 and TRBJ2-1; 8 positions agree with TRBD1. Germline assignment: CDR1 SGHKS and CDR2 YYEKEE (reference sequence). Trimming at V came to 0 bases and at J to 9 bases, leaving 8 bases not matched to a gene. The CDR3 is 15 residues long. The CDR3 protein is CASSLVGQGSGEQFF. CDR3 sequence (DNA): TGTGCCAGCAGCTTGGTTGGACAGGGTTCCGGTGAGCAGTTCTTC.

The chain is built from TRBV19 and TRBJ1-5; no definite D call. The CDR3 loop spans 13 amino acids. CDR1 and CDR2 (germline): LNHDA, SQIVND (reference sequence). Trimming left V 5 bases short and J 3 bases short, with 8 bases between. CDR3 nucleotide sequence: TGTGCCAGTAGTGAGGGCGTCAATCAGCCCCAGCATTTT. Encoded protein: CASSEGVNQPQHF.